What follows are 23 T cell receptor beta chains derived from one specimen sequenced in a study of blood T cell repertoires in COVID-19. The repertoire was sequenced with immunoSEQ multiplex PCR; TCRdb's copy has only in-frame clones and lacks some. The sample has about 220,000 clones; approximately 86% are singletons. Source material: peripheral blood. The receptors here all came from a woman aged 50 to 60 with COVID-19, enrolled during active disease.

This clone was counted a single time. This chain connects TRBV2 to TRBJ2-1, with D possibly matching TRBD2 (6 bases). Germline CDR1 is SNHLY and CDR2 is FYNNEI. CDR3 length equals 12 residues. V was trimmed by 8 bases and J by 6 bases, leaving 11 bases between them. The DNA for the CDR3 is TGTGCCAGCGGGGGGTGGGGCAATGAGCAGTTCTTC. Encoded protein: CASGGWGNEQFF.

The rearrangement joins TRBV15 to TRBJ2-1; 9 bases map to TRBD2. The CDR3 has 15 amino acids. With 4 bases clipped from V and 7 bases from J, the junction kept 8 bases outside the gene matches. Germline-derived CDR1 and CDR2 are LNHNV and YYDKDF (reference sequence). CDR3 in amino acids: CATSIGSGGGNEQFF. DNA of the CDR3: TGTGCCACCAGCATTGGTAGCGGGGGTGGGAATGAGCAGTTCTTC. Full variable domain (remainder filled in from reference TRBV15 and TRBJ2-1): DAMVIQNPRYQVTQFGKPVTLSCSQTLNHNVMYWYQQKSSQAPKLLFHYYDKDFNNEADTPDNFQSRRPNTSFCFLDIRSPGLGDTAMYLCATSIGSGGGNEQFFGPGTRLTVL.

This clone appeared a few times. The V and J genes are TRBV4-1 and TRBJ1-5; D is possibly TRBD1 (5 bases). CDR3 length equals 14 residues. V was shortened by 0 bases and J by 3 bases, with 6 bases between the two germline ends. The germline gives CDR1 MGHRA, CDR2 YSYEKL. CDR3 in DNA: TGCGCCAGCAGCCAAGAGGGACTCAATCAGCCCCAGCATTTT. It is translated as CASSQEGLNQPQHF.

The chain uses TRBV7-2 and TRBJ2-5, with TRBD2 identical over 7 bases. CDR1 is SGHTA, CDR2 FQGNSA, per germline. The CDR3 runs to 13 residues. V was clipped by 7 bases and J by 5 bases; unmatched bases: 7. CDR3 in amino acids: CASNRGEGETQYF. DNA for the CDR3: TGTGCCAGCAACCGGGGGGAGGGGGAGACCCAGTACTTC.

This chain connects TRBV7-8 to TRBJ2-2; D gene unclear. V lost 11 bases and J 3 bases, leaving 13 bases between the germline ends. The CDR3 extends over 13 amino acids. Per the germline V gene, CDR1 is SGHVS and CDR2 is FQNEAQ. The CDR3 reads CAEYRTYTGELFF. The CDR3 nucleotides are TGTGCCGAGTACCGAACCTACACCGGGGAGCTGTTTTTT.

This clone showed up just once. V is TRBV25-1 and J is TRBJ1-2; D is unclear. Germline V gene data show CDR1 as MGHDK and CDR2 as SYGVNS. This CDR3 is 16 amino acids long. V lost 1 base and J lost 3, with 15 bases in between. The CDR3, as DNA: TGTGCCAGCAGTGAATCATCTCCCTCGGTGGACTATGGCTACACCTTC. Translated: CASSESSPSVDYGYTF.

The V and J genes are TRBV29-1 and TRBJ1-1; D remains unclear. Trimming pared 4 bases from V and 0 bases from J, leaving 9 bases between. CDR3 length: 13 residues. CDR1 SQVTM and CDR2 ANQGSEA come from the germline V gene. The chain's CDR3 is CSVAPRMNTEAFF. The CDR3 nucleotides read TGCAGCGTTGCCCCCCGTATGAACACTGAAGCTTTCTTT.

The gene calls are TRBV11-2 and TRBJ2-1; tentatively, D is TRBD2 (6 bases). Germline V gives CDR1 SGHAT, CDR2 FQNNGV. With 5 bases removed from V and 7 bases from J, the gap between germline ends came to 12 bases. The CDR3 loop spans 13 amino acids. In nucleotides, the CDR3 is TGTGCCAGCAGCCTATTGACTAGGAATGAGCAGTTCTTC. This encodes CASSLLTRNEQFF.

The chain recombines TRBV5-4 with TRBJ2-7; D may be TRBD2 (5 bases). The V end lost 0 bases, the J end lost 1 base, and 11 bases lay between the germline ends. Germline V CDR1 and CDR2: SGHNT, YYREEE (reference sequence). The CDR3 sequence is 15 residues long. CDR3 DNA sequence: TGTGCCAGCAGCTTGGCGGGGTTTGGGTCCTACGAGCAGTACTTC. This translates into CASSLAGFGSYEQYF. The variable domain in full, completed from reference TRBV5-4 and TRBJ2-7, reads ETGVTQSPTHLIKTRGQQVTLRCSSQSGHNTVSWYQQALGQGPQFIFQYYREEENGRGNFPPRFSGLQFPNYSSELNVNALELDDSALYLCASSLAGFGSYEQYFGPGTRLTVT.

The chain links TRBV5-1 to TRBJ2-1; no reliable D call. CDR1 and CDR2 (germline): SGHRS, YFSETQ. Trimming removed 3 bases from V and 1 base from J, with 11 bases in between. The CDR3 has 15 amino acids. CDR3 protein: CASSSIARSYNEQFF. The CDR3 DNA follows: TGCGCCAGCAGCTCAATAGCTCGATCCTACAATGAGCAGTTCTTC.

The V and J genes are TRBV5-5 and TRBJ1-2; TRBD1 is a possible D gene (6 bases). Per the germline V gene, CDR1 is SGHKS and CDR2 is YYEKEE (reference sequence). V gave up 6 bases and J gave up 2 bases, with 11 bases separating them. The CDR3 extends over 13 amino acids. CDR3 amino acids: CASTRDKNYGYTF. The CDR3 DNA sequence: TGTGCCAGCACCCGGGACAAAAACTATGGCTACACCTTC.

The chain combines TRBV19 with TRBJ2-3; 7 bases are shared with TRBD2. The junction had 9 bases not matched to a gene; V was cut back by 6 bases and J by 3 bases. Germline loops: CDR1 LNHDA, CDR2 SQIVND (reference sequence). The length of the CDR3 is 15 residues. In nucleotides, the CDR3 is TGTGCCAGTAGCATGGGGCTAGCGGCAACAGATACGCAGTATTTT. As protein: CASSMGLAATDTQYF.

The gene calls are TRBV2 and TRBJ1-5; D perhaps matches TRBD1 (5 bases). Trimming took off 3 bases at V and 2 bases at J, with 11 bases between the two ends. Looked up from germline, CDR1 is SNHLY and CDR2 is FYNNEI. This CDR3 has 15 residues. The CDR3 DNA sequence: TGTGCCAGCAGTGACCGGTGGGGCGGCAATCAGCCCCAGCATTTT. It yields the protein CASSDRWGGNQPQHF.

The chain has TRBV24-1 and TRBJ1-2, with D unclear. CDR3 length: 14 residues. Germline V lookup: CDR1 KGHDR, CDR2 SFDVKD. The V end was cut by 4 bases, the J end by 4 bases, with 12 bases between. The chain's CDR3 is CATSDPGRGYGYTF. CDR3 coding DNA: TGTGCCACCAGTGACCCCGGACGGGGCTATGGCTACACCTTC.

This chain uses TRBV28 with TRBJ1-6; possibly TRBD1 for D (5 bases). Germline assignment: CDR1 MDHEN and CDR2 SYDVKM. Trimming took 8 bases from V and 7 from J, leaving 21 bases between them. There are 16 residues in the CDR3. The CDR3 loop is CASGGTGGLNNSPLHF. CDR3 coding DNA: TGTGCCAGCGGGGGGACCGGGGGGTTGAACAATTCACCCCTCCACTTT. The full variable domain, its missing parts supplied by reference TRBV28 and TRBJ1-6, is DVKVTQSSRYLVKRTGEKVFLECVQDMDHENMFWYRQDPGLGLRLIYFSYDVKMKEKGDIPEGYSVSREKKERFSLILESASTNQTSMYLCASGGTGGLNNSPLHFGNGTRLTVT.

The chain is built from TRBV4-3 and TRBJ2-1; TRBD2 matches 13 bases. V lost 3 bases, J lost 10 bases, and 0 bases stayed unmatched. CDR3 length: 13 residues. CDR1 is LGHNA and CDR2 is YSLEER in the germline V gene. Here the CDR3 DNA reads TGCGCCAGCAGCCAGGGACTAGCGGGGGAGCAGTTCTTC. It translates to CASSQGLAGEQFF.

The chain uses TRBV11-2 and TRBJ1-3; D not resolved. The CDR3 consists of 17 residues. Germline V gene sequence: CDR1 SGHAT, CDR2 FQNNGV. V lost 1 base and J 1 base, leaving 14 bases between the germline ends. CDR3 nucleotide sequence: TGTGCCAGCAGCTTAGGATCGGTTCGGGATTCTGGAAACACCATATATTTT. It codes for CASSLGSVRDSGNTIYF.

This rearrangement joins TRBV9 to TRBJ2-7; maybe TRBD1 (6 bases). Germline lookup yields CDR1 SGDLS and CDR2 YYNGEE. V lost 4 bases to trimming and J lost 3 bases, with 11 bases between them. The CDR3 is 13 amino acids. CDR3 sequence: CASSPTQGYEQYF. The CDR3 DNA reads TGTGCCAGCAGCCCCACACAGGGCTACGAGCAGTACTTC.

The CDR3 sequence is CASSLRGFAEAFF. The CDR3 region has the DNA TGTGCCAGCAGCCTGCGGGGGTTTGCCGAAGCTTTCTTT. The chain recombines TRBV5-4 with TRBJ1-1; tentatively, D is TRBD1 (5 bases). CDR1 is SGHNT and CDR2 is YYREEE in the germline V gene (reference sequence). This CDR3 is built from 13 residues. Trimming left V 4 bases short and J 8 bases short, with 15 bases between.

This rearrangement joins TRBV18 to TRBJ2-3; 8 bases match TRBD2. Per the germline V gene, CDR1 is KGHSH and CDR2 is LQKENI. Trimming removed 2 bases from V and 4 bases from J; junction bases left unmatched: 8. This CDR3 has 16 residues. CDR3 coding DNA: TGTGCCAGCTCACCAGATCGGGGGGGCCATCCAGATACGCAGTATTTT. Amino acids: CASSPDRGGHPDTQYF.

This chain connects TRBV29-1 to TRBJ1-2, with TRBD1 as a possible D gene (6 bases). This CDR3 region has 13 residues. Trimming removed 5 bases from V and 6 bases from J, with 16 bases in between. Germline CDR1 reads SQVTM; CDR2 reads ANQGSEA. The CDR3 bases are TGCAGCGTTCCCATTGGCCAGGGGAATGGCTACACCTTC. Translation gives CSVPIGQGNGYTF.

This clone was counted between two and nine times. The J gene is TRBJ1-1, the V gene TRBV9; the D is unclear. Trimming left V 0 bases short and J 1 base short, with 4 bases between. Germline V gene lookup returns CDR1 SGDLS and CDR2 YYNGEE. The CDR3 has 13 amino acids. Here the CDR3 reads CASSVAGNTEAFF. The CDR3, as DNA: TGTGCCAGCAGCGTAGCGGGGAACACTGAAGCTTTCTTT.

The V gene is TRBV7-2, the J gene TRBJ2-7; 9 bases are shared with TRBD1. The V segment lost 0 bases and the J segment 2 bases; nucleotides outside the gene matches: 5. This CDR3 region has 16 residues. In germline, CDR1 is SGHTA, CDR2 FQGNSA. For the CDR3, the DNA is TGTGCCAGCAGCTTAGCGTTGGGACAGGGCACCTACGAGCAGTACTTC. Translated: CASSLALGQGTYEQYF.